This TCR beta chain comes out of a study of T cell repertoires in cytomegalovirus infection. About the study: Indicated by public TCR beta signatures were CMV infection and matching HLA type.

TCRdb reprocessed the reads via MiXCR and lists one record per CDR3 protein. The sample has 650,000 to 900,000 distinct CDR3 sequences, around a third seen once. The study's findings and limits: What dominated the ex vivo response were HLA-C-restricted CMV-specific TCR beta clonotypes.

In regard to this clonotype: No antigen is known for it.

The starting material was cultured CD8+ T cells from PBMCs, obtained from culture after CMV antigen stimulation. The sequence derives from a human donor in good health (CMV status not recorded). Some clones in this sample may be carry-over from other donors' samples.

The chain's CDR3 is CASSDSGGASSYNEQFF. CDR3 in DNA: TGCGCCAGCAGCGATAGCGGGGGGGCAAGCTCCTACAATGAGCAGTTCTTC. This rearrangement joins TRBV5-1 to TRBJ2-1, with TRBD2 matching 11 bases. The CDR3 contains 17 residues. V lost 4 bases and J lost 0; bases outside the gene matches: 6. CDR1 is SGHRS, CDR2 YFSETQ, per germline.